These 6 T cell receptor beta chains came from one sample sequenced in a study of shared clonotypes between healthy human individuals. Data came from immunoSEQ multiplex PCR; TCRdb stores just in-frame clones and leaves some out. Counted here are approximately 2,000,000 clones, around 90% occurring once; the ten biggest clones make up 0.37%. Sequenced sample: naive CD4+ T cells from PBMCs. Subset specified: CD45RA+ positively selected. Source of these receptors: a man aged 18 to 30 in good health. Some clones in this sample may be carry-over from other donors' samples.

The chain couples TRBV7-9 to TRBJ1-5; D call uncertain. Deletions cut 5 bases from V and 5 bases from J, with 10 bases between. CDR3 length: 13 residues. Germline values: CDR1 SEHNR, CDR2 FQNEAQ (reference sequence). The CDR3 sequence is CASSGDWDQPQHF. The CDR3 DNA reads as TGTGCCAGCAGCGGAGACTGGGATCAGCCCCAGCATTTT.

This clone turned up a few times. The genes are TRBV2 and TRBJ1-1; the D gene is possibly TRBD1 (5 bases). V dropped 2 bases and J dropped 1 base, with 8 bases sitting between them. The germline CDR1 and CDR2 sequences are SNHLY and FYNNEI. The CDR3 runs 14 residues. In DNA form, the CDR3 reads TGTGCCAGCAGTGAATTAAGGGGGAACACTGAAGCTTTCTTT. Its protein is CASSELRGNTEAFF.

The table lists this clone with a count of one. The rearrangement uses TRBV5-1 and TRBJ2-1; D unclear. Germline CDR1 SGHRS, CDR2 YFSETQ. V gave up 4 bases and J gave up 0 bases, with 14 bases separating them. This CDR3 has 16 residues. The CDR3 nucleotides read TGCGCCAGCAGCCCCGTCGCGGCCAACTCCTACAATGAGCAGTTCTTC. Translating gives CASSPVAANSYNEQFF. Looking up the rest from reference TRBV5-1 and TRBJ2-1 gives the full variable domain: KAGVTQTPRYLIKTRGQQVTLSCSPISGHRSVSWYQQTPGQGLQFLFEYFSETQRNKGNFPGRFSGRQFSNSRSEMNVSTLELGDSALYLCASSPVAANSYNEQFFGPGTRLTVL.

V gene TRBV5-1 combines with J gene TRBJ2-4; 7 bases align to TRBD2. The CDR3 sequence is 15 residues long. V lost 0 bases to trimming and J lost 5 bases; unmatched junction nucleotides: 5. CDR1 and CDR2 (germline): SGHRS, YFSETQ. CDR3 loop: CASSLGDYPENIQYF. The CDR3 nucleotides are TGCGCCAGCAGCTTGGGGGACTACCCTGAAAACATTCAGTACTTC.

Concerning this clone: This sample also contains other DNA sequences that code for the same CDR3. The chain couples TRBV15 to TRBJ2-2; D unclear. V lost 6 bases, J lost 0 bases, and 5 bases lay in between. Germline V gene lookup returns CDR1 LNHNV and CDR2 YYDKDF (reference sequence). The CDR3 is 13 residues long. CDR3 residues: CATSSPNTGELFF. Written as DNA, the CDR3 is TGTGCCACCAGTTCCCCGAACACCGGGGAGCTGTTTTTT.

This clone appeared many times. Other DNA sequences in this sample translate to the same CDR3. This chain connects TRBV5-1 to TRBJ2-5, with D uncertain. CDR1 SGHRS and CDR2 YFSETQ come from the germline V gene. V was trimmed by 2 bases and J by 1 base, leaving 0 bases between them. This CDR3 has 11 residues. CDR3 region: CASSFQETQYF. The CDR3 nucleotides read TGCGCCAGCAGCTTCCAAGAGACCCAGTACTTC.